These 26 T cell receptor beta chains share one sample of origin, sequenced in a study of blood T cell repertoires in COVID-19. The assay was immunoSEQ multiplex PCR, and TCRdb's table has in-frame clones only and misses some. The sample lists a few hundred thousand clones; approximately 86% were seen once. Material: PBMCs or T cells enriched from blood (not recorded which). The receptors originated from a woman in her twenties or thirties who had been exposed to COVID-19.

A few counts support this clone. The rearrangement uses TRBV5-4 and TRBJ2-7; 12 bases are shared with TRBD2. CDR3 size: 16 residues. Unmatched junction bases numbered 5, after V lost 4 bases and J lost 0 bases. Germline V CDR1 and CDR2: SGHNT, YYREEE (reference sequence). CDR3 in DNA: TGTGCCAGCAGCCTCGGACTAGCGGGGAACTCCTACGAGCAGTACTTC. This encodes CASSLGLAGNSYEQYF.

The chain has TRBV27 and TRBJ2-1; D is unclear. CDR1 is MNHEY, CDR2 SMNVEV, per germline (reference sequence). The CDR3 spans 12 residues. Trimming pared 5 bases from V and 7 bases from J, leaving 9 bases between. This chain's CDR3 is CASSTPENEQFF. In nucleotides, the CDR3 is TGTGCCAGCAGTACCCCCGAGAATGAGCAGTTCTTC.

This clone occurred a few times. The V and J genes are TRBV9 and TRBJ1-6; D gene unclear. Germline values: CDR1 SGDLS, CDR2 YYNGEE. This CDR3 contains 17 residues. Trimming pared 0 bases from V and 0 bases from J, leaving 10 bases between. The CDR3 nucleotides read TGTGCCAGCAGCGTAGGGAGGGAAGGCTCCTATAATTCACCCCTCCACTTT. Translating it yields CASSVGREGSYNSPLHF.

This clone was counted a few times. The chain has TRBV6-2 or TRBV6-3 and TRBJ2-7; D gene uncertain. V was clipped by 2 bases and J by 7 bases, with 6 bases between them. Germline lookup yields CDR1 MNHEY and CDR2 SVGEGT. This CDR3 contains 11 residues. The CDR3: CASSYTREQYF. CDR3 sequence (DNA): TGTGCCAGCAGTTACACGAGGGAGCAGTACTTC.

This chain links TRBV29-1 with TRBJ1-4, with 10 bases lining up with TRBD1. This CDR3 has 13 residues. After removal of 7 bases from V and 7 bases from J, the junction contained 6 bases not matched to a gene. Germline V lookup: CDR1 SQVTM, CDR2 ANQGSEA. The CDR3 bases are TGCAGCGGAAGGACAGGGGGAAGTGAAAAACTGTTTTTT. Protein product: CSGRTGGSEKLFF.

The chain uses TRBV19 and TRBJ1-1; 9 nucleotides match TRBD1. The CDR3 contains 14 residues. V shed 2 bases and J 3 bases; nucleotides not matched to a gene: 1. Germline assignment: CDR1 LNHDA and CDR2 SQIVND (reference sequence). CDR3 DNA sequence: TGTGCCAGTAGTATACGACAGGGGGACACTGAAGCTTTCTTT. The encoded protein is CASSIRQGDTEAFF.

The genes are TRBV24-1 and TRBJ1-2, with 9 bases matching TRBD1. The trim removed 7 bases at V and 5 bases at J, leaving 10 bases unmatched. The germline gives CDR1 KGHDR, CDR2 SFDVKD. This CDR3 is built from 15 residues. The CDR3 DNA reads TGTGCCACCAGCCCTGGTGGACAGGGGTATTATGGCTACACCTTC. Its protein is CATSPGGQGYYGYTF.

Here the CDR3 DNA reads TGTGCCAGCAGCCAGATGGTCGGGGAGACCCAGTACTTC. Its translation is CASSQMVGETQYF. This sequence joins TRBV3-1 (or the pseudogene TRBV3-2) and TRBJ2-5; D ambiguous. Trimming stripped 3 bases from V and 5 bases from J, with 10 bases between. The germline V gene encodes CDR1 LGHDT and CDR2 YNNKEL (reference sequence). The CDR3 is 13 residues long.

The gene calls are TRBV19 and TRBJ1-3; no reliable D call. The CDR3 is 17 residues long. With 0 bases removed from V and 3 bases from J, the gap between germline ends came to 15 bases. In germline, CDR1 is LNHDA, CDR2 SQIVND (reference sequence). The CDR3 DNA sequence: TGTGCCAGTAGTATAGATCTCGAGGCCGGCCTTGGAAACACCATATATTTT. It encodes CASSIDLEAGLGNTIYF.

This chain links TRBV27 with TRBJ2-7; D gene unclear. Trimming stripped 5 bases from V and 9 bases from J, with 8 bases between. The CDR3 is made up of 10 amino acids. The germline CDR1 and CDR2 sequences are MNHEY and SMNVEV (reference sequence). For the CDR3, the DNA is TGTGCCAGCAGTCCCCCGGGGCAGTACTTC. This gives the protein CASSPPGQYF.

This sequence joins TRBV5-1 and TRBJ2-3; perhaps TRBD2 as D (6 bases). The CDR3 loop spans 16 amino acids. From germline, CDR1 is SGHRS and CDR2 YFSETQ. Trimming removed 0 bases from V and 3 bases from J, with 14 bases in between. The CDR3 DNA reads TGCGCCAGCAGCTTGGCCGTGACTAGAGCGACAGATACGCAGTATTTT. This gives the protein CASSLAVTRATDTQYF. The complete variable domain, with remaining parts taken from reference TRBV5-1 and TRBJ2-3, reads KAGVTQTPRYLIKTRGQQVTLSCSPISGHRSVSWYQQTPGQGLQFLFEYFSETQRNKGNFPGRFSGRQFSNSRSEMNVSTLELGDSALYLCASSLAVTRATDTQYFGPGTRLTVL.

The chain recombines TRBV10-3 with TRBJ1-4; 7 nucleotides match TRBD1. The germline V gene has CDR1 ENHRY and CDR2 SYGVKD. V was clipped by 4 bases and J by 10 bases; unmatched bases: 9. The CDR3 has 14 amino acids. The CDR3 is CAISGDRVSGKLFF. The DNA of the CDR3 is TGTGCCATCAGTGGGGACAGAGTTTCCGGAAAACTGTTTTTT.

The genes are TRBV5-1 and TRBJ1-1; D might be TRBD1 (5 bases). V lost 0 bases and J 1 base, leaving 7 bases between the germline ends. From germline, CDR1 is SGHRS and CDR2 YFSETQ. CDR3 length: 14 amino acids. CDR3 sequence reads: CASSLGQKNTEAFF. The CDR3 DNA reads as TGCGCCAGCAGCTTGGGACAGAAGAACACTGAAGCTTTCTTT.

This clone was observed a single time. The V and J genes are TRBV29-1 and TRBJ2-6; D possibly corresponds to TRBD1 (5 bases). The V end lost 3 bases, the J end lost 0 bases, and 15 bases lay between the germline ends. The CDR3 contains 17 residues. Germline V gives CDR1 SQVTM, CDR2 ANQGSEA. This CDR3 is CSVEEWGPPSGANVLTF. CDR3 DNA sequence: TGCAGCGTTGAGGAATGGGGCCCCCCCTCTGGGGCCAACGTCCTGACTTTC.

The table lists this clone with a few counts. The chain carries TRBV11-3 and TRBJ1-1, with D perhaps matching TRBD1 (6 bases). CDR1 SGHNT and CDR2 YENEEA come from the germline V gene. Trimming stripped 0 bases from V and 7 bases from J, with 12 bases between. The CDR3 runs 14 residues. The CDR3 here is CASSLEGAGVEAFF. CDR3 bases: TGTGCCAGCAGCTTAGAAGGAGCAGGGGTTGAAGCTTTCTTT.

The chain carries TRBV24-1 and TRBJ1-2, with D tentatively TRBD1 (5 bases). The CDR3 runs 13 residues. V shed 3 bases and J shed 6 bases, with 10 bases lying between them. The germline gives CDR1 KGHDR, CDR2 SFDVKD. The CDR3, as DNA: TGTGCCACCAGTGATCCTACAGGAAATGGCTACACCTTC. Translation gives CATSDPTGNGYTF.

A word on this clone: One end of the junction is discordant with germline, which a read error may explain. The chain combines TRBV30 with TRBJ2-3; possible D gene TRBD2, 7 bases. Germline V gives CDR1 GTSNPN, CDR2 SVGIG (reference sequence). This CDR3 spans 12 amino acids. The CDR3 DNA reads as TGTGCCGGGAGGGGGGAGGCAGATACGCAGTATTTT. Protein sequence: CAGRGEADTQYF.

Here the CDR3 reads CASSLESGAKNIQYF. The DNA of the CDR3 is TGTGCCAGCAGCTTGGAATCAGGGGCCAAAAACATTCAGTACTTC. The chain has TRBV5-4 and TRBJ2-4, with D possibly matching TRBD1 (5 bases). With 0 bases removed from V and 1 base from J, the gap between germline ends came to 8 bases. The V gene's germline CDR1 is SGHNT and CDR2 YYREEE (reference sequence). The length of the CDR3 is 15 residues.

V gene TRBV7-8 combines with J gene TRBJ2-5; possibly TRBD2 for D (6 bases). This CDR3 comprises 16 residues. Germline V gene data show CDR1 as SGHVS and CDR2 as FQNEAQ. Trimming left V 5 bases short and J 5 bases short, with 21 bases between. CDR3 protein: CASSPTRGGVPETQYF. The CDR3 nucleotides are TGTGCCAGCAGCCCGACTAGAGGTGGGGTCCCGGAGACCCAGTACTTC.

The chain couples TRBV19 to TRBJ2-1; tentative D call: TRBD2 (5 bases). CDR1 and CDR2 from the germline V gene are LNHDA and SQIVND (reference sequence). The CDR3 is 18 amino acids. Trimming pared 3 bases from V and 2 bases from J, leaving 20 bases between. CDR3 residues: CASSIFPHRGSTYNEQFF. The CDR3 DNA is TGTGCCAGTAGTATCTTCCCCCACCGGGGTAGTACCTACAATGAGCAGTTCTTC.

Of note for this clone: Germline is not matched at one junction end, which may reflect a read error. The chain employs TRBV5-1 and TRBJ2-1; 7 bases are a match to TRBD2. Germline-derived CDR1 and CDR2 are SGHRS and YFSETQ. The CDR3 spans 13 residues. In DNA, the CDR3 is TGCGCCAGCAGCCTCGCTGGGGCGGGGGACGTGATCTTC. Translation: CASSLAGAGDVIF.

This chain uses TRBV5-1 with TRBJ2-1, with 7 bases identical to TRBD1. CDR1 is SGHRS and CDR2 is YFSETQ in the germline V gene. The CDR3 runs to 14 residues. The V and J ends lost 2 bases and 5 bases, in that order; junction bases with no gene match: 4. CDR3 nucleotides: TGCGCCAGCAGCTTAACAACAGGGGACAATGAGCAGTTCTTC. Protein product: CASSLTTGDNEQFF.

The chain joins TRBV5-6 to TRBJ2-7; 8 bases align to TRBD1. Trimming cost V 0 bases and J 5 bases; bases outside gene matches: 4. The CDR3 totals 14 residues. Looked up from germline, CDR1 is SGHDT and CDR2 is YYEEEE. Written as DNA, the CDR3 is TGTGCCAGCAGCTTGGGGACAGGGACGAACGAGCAGTACTTC. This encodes CASSLGTGTNEQYF.

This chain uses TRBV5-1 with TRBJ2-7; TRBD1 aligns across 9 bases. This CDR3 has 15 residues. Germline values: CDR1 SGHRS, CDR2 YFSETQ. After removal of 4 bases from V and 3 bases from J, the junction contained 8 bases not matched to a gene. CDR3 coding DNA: TGCGCCAGCAGCCAAACCGGGACAGGGTTCTACGAGCAGTACTTC. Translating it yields CASSQTGTGFYEQYF.

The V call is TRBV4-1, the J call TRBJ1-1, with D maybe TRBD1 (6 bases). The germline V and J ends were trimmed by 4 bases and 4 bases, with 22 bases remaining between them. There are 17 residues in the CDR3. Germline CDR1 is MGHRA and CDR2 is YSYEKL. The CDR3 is CASSRGVSFEGVTEAFF. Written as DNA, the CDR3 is TGCGCCAGCAGCCGGGGAGTTTCCTTCGAGGGGGTCACTGAAGCTTTCTTT.

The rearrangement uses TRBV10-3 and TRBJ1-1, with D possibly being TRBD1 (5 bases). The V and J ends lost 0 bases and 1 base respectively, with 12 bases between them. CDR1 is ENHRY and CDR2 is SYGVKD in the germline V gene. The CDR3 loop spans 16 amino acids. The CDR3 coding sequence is TGTGCCATCAGTGAGTCGGTCTTGACAGCGAACACTGAAGCTTTCTTT. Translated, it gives CAISESVLTANTEAFF.